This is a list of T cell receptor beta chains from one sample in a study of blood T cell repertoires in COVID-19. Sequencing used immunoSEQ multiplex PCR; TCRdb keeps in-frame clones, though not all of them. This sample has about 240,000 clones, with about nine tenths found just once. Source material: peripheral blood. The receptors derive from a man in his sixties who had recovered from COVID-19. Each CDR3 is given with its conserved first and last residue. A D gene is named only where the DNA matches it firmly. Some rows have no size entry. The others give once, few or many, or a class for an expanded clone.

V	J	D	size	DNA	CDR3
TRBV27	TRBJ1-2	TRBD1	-	TGTGCCAGCAGGTCCTGGGACAGGGCCACTAACTATGGCTACACCTTC	CASRSWDRATNYGYTF
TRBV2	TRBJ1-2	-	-	TGTGCCAGCAGTGAAGAGGGGGGGGCGCGTGGCTATGGCTACACCTTC	CASSEEGGARGYGYTF
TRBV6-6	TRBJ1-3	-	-	TGTGCCAGCACCCGGCAGGGAAGTGGAAACACCATATATTTT	CASTRQGSGNTIYF
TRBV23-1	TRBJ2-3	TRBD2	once	TGCGCCAGCAGTCAATCCCTAGCGGGAGTCACAGATACGCAGTATTTT	CASSQSLAGVTDTQYF
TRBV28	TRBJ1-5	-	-	TGTGCCAGCAGTTTCGTTCTAGAGCCCCAGCATTTT	CASSFVLEPQHF
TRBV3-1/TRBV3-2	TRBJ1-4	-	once	TGTGCCAGCAGCCAAGAATCCGGGGTTAGAGGAAAACTGTTTTTT	CASSQESGVRGKLFF
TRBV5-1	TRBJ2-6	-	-	TGCGCCAGCAGCTTGAATGCACAGGCTGGGGCCAACGTCCTGACTTTC	CASSLNAQAGANVLTF
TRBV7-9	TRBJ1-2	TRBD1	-	TGTGCCAGCAGCTCGGGGGACAGGGAAGTATATGGCTACACCTTC	CASSSGDREVYGYTF
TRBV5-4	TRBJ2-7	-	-	TGTGCCAGCAGCTTGTCACAGGGTGCCGAGCAGTACTTC	CASSLSQGAEQYF
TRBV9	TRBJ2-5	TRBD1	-	TGTGCCAGCAGCTCCCGGACAGGCCGTCAAGAGACCCAGTACTTC	CASSSRTGRQETQYF
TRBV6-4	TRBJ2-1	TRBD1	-	TGTGCCAGCAGTTGGACAGGGAGCTCCTACAATGAGCAGTTCTTC	CASSWTGSSYNEQFF
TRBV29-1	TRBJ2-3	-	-	TGCAGCGTTGAAGGTGGAGGGACAGATACGCAGTATTTT	CSVEGGGTDTQYF
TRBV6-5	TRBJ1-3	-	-	TGTGCCAGCAGGCTGGGAGTTCGCACCATATATTTT	CASRLGVRTIYF
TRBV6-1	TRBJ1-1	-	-	TGTGCCAGCAGTGAAACAAGTTGGGTTGCGGCAGACCTGAACACTGAAGCTTTCTTT	CASSETSWVAADLNTEAFF
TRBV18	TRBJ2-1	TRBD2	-	TGTGCCAGCTCAGCACCCGGGACTAGCTTGAGGGAGCAGTTCTTC	CASSAPGTSLREQFF
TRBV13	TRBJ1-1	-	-	TGTGCCAGCAGCTTACACGGCGGGGGTTTGCTCACTGAAGCTTTCTTT	CASSLHGGGLLTEAFF
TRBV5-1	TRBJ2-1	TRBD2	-	TGCGCCAGCAGCTTGGAGGCTAGCGGGGGGAATGAGCAGTTCTTC	CASSLEASGGNEQFF
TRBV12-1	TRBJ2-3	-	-	TGTGCCAGCAGCCCCTGGACTAGCGGGTTCACAGATACGCAGTATTTT	CASSPWTSGFTDTQYF
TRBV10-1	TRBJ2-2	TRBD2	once	TGCGCCAGCAGTGACGGGACTAGCGGGGGGCTGACCGGGGAGCTGTTTTTT	CASSDGTSGGLTGELFF
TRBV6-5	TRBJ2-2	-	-	TGTGCCAGCAGTTACCAGGGGGGGGAGCTGTTTTTT	CASSYQGGELFF
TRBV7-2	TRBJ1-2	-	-	TGTGCCAGCAGCGCTCGCTCGGGGACAACTTATAACTATGGCTACACCTTC	CASSARSGTTYNYGYTF
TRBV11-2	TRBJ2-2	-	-	TGTGCCAGCAATTCCCGCGGACTCACCGGGGAGCTGTTTTTT	CASNSRGLTGELFF
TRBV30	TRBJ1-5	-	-	TGTGCCTGGAATTCGGATCGGGCAGGGCCTAATCAGCCCCAGCATTTT	CAWNSDRAGPNQPQHF
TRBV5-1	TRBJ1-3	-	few	TGCGCCAGCAGCAACCCGGGGTTGTCTGGAAACACCATATATTTT	CASSNPGLSGNTIYF
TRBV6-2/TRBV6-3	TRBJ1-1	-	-	TGTGCCAGCAGTAAGGGGGTTATCGATGAAGCTTTCTTT	CASSKGVIDEAFF
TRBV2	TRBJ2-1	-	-	TGTGCCAGCCTACCCGCGGGGGCCAACAATGAGCAGTTCTTC	CASLPAGANNEQFF
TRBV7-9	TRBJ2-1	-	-	TGTGCCAGCAGCTTTAGAGCCTACAATGAGCAGTTCTTC	CASSFRAYNEQFF
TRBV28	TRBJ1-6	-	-	TGTGCCAGCAGTTTGCGGACCTATAATTCACCCCTCCACTTT	CASSLRTYNSPLHF
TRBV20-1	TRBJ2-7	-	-	TGCAGCGCCAGTGGGCAGGTAGCCTACGAGCAGTACTTC	CSASGQVAYEQYF
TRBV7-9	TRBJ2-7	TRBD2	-	TGTGCCAGCAGCAACCTGGGACTAGCGGGATCCTACGAGCAGTACTTC	CASSNLGLAGSYEQYF
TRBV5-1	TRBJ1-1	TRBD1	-	TGCGCCAGCAGCTTAGCTCAGGGGGCGAACACTGAAGCTTTCTTT	CASSLAQGANTEAFF
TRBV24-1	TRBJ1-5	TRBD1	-	TGTGCCACCAGTGACGAAGACAGGGATATACAGCCCCAGCATTTT	CATSDEDRDIQPQHF
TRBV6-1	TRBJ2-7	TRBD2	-	TGTGCCAGCAGTGAAGTGGTAGGGCGGGGGGCCGTGACCTACGAGCAGTACTTC	CASSEVVGRGAVTYEQYF
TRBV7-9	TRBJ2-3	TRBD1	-	TGTGCCAGCAGCTACCCTGGGACAGGGTTAGATACGCAGTATTTT	CASSYPGTGLDTQYF
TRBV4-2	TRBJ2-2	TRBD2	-	TGTGCCAGCAGCCAACCAACTAGCGGGGGGGCCTTTGGCACCGGGGAGCTGTTTTTT	CASSQPTSGGAFGTGELFF
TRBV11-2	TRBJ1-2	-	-	TGTGCCAGCAGCTTAGCGCAGGGCACAATTTTTAACTATGGCTACACCTTC	CASSLAQGTIFNYGYTF
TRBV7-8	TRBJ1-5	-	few	TGTGCCAGCAGCCGGGCCGTAAATCAGCCCCAGCATTTT	CASSRAVNQPQHF
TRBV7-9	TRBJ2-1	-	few	TGTGCCAGCAGCTTAGGTATCTCGAGCGATGAGCAGTTCTTC	CASSLGISSDEQFF
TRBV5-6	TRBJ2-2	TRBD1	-	TGTGCCAGCAGCTTGCTTCGGGACAGGGACACCGGGGAGCTGTTTTTT	CASSLLRDRDTGELFF
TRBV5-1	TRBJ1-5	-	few	TGCGCCAGCAGCTTGGCTGGGCAGAAGAATCAGCCCCAGCATTTT	CASSLAGQKNQPQHF
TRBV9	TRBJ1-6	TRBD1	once	TGTGCCAGCAGCATGGGACAGGGGGCTAATTCACCCCTCCACTTT	CASSMGQGANSPLHF
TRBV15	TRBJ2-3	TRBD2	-	TGTGCCACCAGCAGCGGGGGGATCACAGATACGCAGTATTTT	CATSSGGITDTQYF
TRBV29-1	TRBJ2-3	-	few	TGCAGCGTGGGGCTTTATACGCAGTATTTT	CSVGLYTQYF
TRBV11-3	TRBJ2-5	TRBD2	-	TGTGCCAGCAGCTTAGGTAGCGGGCCTGGAGGGCAAGAGACCCAGTACTTC	CASSLGSGPGGQETQYF
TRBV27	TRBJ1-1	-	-	TGTGCCAGCAGTCGGGAACTCCTGAACACTGAAGCTTTCTTT	CASSRELLNTEAFF
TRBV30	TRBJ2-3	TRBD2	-	TGTGCCTGGAGTGGGCCGGGACTAGCGAAAATGGCAGATACGCAGTATTTT	CAWSGPGLAKMADTQYF
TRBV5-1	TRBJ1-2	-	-	TGCGCCAGCAGCTTTGGAGCAGGGCACTATGGCTACACCTTC	CASSFGAGHYGYTF
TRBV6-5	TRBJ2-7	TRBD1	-	TGTGCCAGCAGAAGACAGGGGGTCGTTTACGAGCAGTACTTC	CASRRQGVVYEQYF
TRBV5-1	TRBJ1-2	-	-	TGCGCCAGCAGCTTGGACGGCAGCCCGGGAGGCTACACCTTC	CASSLDGSPGGYTF
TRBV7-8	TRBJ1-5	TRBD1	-	TGTGCCAGCACCTTGAGGGGGGACAGGTCCAATCAGCCCCAGCATTTT	CASTLRGDRSNQPQHF
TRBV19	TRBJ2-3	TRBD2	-	TGTGCCAGTAGTATAGTCGTAGCGGGGGGGCTGAGCACAGATACGCAGTATTTT	CASSIVVAGGLSTDTQYF
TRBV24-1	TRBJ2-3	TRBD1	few	TGTGCCACCAGTGATTTGGGTTGGAAGGGGGCAGTTACGCAGTATTTT	CATSDLGWKGAVTQYF
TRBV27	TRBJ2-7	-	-	TGTGCCATAGCCCCCCGCGCCTCCTACGAGCAGTACTTC	CAIAPRASYEQYF